This T cell receptor beta chain was recovered during a study of cytomegalovirus exposure and HLA in healthy donors. In the PCR, 60 Vbeta and 13 Jbeta primers were used. The assay was immunoSEQ multiplex PCR, and TCRdb's table has in-frame clones only and misses some. The table has some 250,000 clones, 82% seen once; the top ten hold roughly 5%. With 4 bases removed from V and 7 bases from J, the gap between germline ends came to 11 bases. The CDR3 totals 12 residues. Germline CDR1 SGHTA, CDR2 FQGNSA. V and J are TRBV7-2 and TRBJ2-7, with D perhaps TRBD1 (6 bases). The receptor comes from a middle-aged woman in good health and CMV-seropositive. Sample: PBMCs. CDR3 sequence: CASSSRQEEQYF. The CDR3 DNA sequence: TGTGCCAGCAGCTCCCGACAGGAGGAGCAGTACTTC. Filled out from reference TRBV7-2 and TRBJ2-7, the complete variable domain reads GAGVSQSPSNKVTEKGKDVELRCDPISGHTALYWYRQSLGQGLEFLIYFQGNSAPDKSGLPSDRFSAERTGGSVSTLTIQRTQQEDSAVYLCASSSRQEEQYFGPGTRLTVT.